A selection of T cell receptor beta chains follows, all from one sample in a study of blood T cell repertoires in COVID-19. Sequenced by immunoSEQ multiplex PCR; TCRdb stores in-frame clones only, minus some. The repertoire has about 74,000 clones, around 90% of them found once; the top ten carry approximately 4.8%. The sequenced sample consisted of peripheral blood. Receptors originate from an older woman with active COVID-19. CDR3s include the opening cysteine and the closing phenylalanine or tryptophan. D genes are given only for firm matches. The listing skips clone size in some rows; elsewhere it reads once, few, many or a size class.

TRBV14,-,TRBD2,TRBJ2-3,TGTGCCAGCAGCCCGGGACTAGCGGGACCTTCCACAGATACGCAGTATTTT,CASSPGLAGPSTDTQYF
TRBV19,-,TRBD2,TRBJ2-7,TGTGCCAGTAGGCAGGGTAGCGGGGCCTCCTACGAGCAGTACTTC,CASRQGSGASYEQYF
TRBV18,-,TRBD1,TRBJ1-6,TGTGCCAGCTCACCATACCCCGACAGGGGAGAGTCACCCCTCCACTTT,CASSPYPDRGESPLHF
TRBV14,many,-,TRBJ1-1,TGTGCCAGCAGCACCAACACCTTCTCTGAAGCTTTCTTT,CASSTNTFSEAFF
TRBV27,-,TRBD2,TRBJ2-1,TGTGCCAGCAGCCCGATGGGTAGCGGGGTCAATGAGCAGTTCTTC,CASSPMGSGVNEQFF
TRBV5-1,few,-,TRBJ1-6,TGCGCCAGCAGCTCACCCTCTGGACGGTCAAGGGGATCACCCCTCCACTTT,CASSSPSGRSRGSPLHF
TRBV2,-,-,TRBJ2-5,TGTGCCAGCAATCTCGCGGGGCCGGAGACCCAGTACTTC,CASNLAGPETQYF
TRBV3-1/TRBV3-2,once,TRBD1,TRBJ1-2,TGTGCCAGCAGCGACCGGGACAGGGGGGACTATGGCTACACCTTC,CASSDRDRGDYGYTF
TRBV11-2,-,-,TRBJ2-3,TGTGCCAGCAGAATGGGAGCTAGCACAGATACGCAGTATTTT,CASRMGASTDTQYF
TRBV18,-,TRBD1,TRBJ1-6,TGTGCCAGCTCACGGGACAGGGCTAATTCACCCCTCCACTTT,CASSRDRANSPLHF
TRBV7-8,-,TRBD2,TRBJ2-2,TGTGCCAGCAGCTTGGCTGGCGGGAGGAACACCGGGGAGCTGTTTTTT,CASSLAGGRNTGELFF
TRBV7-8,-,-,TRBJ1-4,TGTGCCAGCAGCCACACGGTCGGACTTAGAGATAAGGAAAAACTGTTTTTT,CASSHTVGLRDKEKLFF
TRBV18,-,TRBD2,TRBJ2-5,TGTGCCAGCTCACCTAGCGGGGGGGCACAAGAGACCCAGTACTTC,CASSPSGGAQETQYF
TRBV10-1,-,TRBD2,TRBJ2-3,TGCGCCAGCAGCCGATCGACTAGCGGAGGGCCTAGCACAGATACGCAGTATTTT,CASSRSTSGGPSTDTQYF
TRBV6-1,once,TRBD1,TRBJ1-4,TGTGCCAGCAGTGACCGGGACAGGGGGGAAAAACTGTTTTTT,CASSDRDRGEKLFF
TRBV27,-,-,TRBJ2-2,TGTGCCAGCAGTTTATCGGGGTTCCCAGTGGACAGAGACACCGGGGAGCTGTTTTTT,CASSLSGFPVDRDTGELFF
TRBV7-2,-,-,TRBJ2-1,TGTGCCAGCAGCTTAGGGGTACTAGCCAATGAGCAGTTCTTC,CASSLGVLANEQFF
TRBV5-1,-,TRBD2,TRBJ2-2,TGCGCCAGCAGTCGGCTAGCGGACACCGGGGAGCTGTTTTTT,CASSRLADTGELFF
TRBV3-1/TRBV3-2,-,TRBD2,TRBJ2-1,TGTGCCAGCAGCCCGTTAGCGGGAATGTACAATGAGCAGTTCTTC,CASSPLAGMYNEQFF
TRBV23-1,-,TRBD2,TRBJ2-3,TGCGCCAGCCTGAGACTAGCGGGATTTTCTAGCACAGATACGCAGTATTTT,CASLRLAGFSSTDTQYF
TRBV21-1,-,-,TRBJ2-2,TGTGCCTCTCCCGACACATACACCGGGGAGCTGTTTTTT,CASPDTYTGELFF
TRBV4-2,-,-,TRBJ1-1,TGTGCCAGCAGCCAAGCCTCGGGAATGAACACTGAAGCTTTCTTT,CASSQASGMNTEAFF
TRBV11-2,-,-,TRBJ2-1,TGTGCCAGCAGCCCCAAGGCGGGAAGTGAGCAGTTCTTC,CASSPKAGSEQFF
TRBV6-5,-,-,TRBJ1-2,TGTGCCAGCAGTTACTCGAATGGGGGCGGCTATGGCTACACCTTC,CASSYSNGGGYGYTF
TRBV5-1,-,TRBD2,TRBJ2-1,TGCGCCAGCAGCTCTGGGACTAGCGGCTACAATGAGCAGTTCTTC,CASSSGTSGYNEQFF
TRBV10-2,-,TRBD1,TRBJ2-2,TGCGCCAGCAGAAACACTCGGACAGGGGACACCGGGGAGCTGTTTTTT,CASRNTRTGDTGELFF
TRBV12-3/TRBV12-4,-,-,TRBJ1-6,TGTGCCAGCAGCGCGCCCAATTCACCCCTCCACTTT,CASSAPNSPLHF
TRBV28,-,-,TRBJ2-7,TGTGCCAGCAGCCAATACACCGGGTCCCCAGCGGGCGAGCAGTACTTC,CASSQYTGSPAGEQYF
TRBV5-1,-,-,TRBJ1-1,TGCGCCAGCAGCCCCGGACCAGGGGACACTGAAGCTTTCTTT,CASSPGPGDTEAFF